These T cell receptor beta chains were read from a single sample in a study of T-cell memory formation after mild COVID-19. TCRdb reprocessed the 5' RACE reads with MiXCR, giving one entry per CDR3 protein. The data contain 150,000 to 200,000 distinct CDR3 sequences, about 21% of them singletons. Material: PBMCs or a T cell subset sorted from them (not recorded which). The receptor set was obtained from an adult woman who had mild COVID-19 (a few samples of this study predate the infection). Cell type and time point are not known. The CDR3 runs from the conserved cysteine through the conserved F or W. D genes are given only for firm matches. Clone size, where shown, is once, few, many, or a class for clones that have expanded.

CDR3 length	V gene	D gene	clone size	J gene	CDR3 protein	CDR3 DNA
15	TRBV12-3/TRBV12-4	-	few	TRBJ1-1	CASNPGASPLAEAFF	TGTGCCAGCAATCCGGGGGCGTCCCCTCTCGCTGAAGCTTTCTTT
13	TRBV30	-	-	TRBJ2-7	CAWTPDFSYEQYF	TGTGCCTGGACCCCGGACTTTTCCTACGAGCAGTACTTC
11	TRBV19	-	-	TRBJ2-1	CASRAVDEQFF	TGTGCCAGTAGGGCAGTCGATGAGCAGTTCTTC
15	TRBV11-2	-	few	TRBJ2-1	CASSRDLSSYNEQFF	TGTGCCAGCTCCAGAGATTTAAGCTCCTACAATGAGCAGTTCTTC
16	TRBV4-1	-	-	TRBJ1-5	CASSPKRGNSNQPQHF	TGCGCCAGCAGCCCCAAAAGGGGAAATAGCAATCAGCCCCAGCATTTT
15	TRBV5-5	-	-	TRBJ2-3	CASRPLGASTDTQYF	TGTGCCAGCAGGCCCTTGGGGGCCAGCACAGATACGCAGTATTTT
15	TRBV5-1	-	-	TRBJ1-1	CASSLVGGMRDEAFF	TGCGCCAGCAGCTTGGTTGGGGGAATGAGGGATGAAGCTTTCTTT
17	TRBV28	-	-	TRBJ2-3	CASSSPLAGALADTQYF	TGTGCCAGCAGTTCCCCCCTCGCCGGGGCTCTTGCAGATACGCAGTATTTT
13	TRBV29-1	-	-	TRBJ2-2	CSGTLAQTGELFF	TGCAGCGGGACCCTAGCGCAGACCGGGGAGCTGTTTTTT
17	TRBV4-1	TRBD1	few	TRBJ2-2	CASSQVLQGAPTGELFF	TGCGCCAGCAGCCAAGTCTTGCAGGGGGCCCCCACCGGGGAGCTGTTTTTT
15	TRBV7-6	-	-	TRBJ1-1	CASSSHPGEVTEAFF	TGTGCCAGCAGCTCCCACCCCGGGGAGGTCACTGAAGCTTTCTTT
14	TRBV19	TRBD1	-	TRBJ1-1	CASHLTGEDTEAFF	TGTGCCAGCCACCTGACAGGGGAGGACACTGAAGCTTTCTTT
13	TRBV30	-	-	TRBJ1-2	CAWSVQGYYGYTF	TGTGCCTGGAGTGTACAGGGTTACTATGGCTACACCTTC
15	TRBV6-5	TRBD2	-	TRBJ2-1	CASGPGTSGYNEQFF	TGTGCCAGCGGACCCGGGACTAGCGGCTACAATGAGCAGTTCTTC
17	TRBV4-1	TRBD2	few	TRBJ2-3	CASSQDRGGGALDTQYF	TGCGCCAGCAGCCAAGATCGGGGCGGGGGGGCATTGGATACGCAGTATTTT
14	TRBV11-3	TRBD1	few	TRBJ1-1	CASSSRQGNTEAFF	TGTGCCAGCAGCTCCCGACAGGGGAACACTGAAGCTTTCTTT
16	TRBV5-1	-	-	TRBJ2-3	CASSLDGGGHTDTQYF	TGCGCCAGCAGCTTGGACGGCGGGGGACACACAGATACGCAGTATTTT
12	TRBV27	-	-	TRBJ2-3	CASSLSSGTQYF	TGTGCCAGCAGTTTATCGAGCGGAACGCAGTATTTT
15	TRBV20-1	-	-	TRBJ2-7	CSAISSGHFSYEQYF	TGCAGTGCCATATCAAGCGGGCATTTCTCCTACGAGCAGTACTTC
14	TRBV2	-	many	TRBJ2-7	CASSPSGYTYEQYF	TGTGCCAGCAGTCCCTCAGGATACACCTACGAGCAGTACTTC
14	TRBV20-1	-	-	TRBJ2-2	CSARDVTSTGELFF	TGCAGTGCTAGGGATGTCACGAGCACCGGGGAGCTGTTTTTT
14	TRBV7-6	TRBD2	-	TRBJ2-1	CASSTPSGRDEKFF	TGTGCCAGCAGCACCCCTAGCGGGAGAGATGAGAAGTTCTTC
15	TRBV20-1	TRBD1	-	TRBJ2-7	CSARDRAGGPYEQYF	TGCAGTGCTAGAGATAGAGCAGGGGGTCCCTACGAGCAGTACTTC
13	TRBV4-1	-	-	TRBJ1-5	CASSPLDSQPQHF	TGCGCCAGCAGCCCCCTGGACAGTCAGCCCCAGCATTTT
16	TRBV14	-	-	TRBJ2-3	CASSQEGDIYTDTQYF	TGTGCCAGCAGCCAAGAGGGGGATATCTACACAGATACGCAGTATTTT
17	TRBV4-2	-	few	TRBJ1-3	CASSQDMTGRTGNTIYF	TGTGCCAGCAGCCAAGATATGACGGGGAGAACGGGAAACACCATATATTTT
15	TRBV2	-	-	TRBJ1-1	CASSSQAGWDTEAFF	TGTGCCAGCAGCTCCCAGGCAGGGTGGGACACTGAAGCTTTCTTT
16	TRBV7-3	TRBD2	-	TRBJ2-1	CASSLGTSVPNNEQFF	TGTGCCAGCAGCTTAGGGACTAGCGTTCCCAACAATGAGCAGTTCTTC
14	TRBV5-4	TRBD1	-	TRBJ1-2	CASSLDGQGPGYTF	TGTGCCAGCAGCTTGGATGGACAGGGCCCTGGCTACACCTTC
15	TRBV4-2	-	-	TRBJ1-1	CASSQVPQEVSEAFF	TGTGCCAGCAGCCAAGTTCCCCAGGAGGTATCTGAAGCTTTCTTT
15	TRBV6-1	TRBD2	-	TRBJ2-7	CASSEMAGEGYEQYF	TGTGCCAGCAGTGAAATGGCGGGAGAGGGCTACGAGCAGTACTTC
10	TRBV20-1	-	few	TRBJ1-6	CSAGGSPLHF	TGCAGTGCCGGGGGTTCACCCCTCCACTTT
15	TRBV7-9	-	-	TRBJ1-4	CASSPRQTPGEKLFF	TGTGCCAGCAGCCCTCGACAAACTCCCGGAGAAAAACTGTTTTTT
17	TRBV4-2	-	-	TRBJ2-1	CASSQPGRGTSYNEQFF	TGTGCCAGCAGCCAGCCCGGACGCGGGACCTCCTACAATGAGCAGTTCTTC
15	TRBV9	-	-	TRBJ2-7	CASSPRTVGDYEQYF	TGTGCCAGCAGCCCCCGGACAGTGGGGGACTACGAGCAGTACTTC
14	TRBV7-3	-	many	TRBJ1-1	CASSPGPGGAEAFF	TGTGCCAGCAGCCCCGGCCCAGGTGGCGCTGAAGCTTTCTTT
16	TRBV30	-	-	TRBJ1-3	CAWRGGWGVAGNTIYF	TGTGCCTGGAGAGGAGGTTGGGGGGTAGCTGGAAACACCATATATTTT
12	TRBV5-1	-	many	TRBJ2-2	CASSLVGGELFF	TGCGCCAGCAGCTTGGTCGGCGGGGAGCTGTTTTTT
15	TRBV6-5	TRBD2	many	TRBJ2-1	CASSLLAGEYNEQFF	TGTGCCAGCAGCTTGCTAGCGGGGGAATATAATGAGCAGTTCTTC
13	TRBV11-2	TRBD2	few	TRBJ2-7	CASRAGGDYEQYF	TGTGCCAGCAGGGCTGGGGGGGACTACGAGCAGTACTTC
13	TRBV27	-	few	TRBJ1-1	CASTTEGDTEAFF	TGTGCCAGCACCACAGAAGGGGACACTGAAGCTTTCTTT
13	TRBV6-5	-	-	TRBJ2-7	CASSRPDSYEQYF	TGTGCCAGCAGTCGACCGGACTCCTACGAGCAGTACTTC